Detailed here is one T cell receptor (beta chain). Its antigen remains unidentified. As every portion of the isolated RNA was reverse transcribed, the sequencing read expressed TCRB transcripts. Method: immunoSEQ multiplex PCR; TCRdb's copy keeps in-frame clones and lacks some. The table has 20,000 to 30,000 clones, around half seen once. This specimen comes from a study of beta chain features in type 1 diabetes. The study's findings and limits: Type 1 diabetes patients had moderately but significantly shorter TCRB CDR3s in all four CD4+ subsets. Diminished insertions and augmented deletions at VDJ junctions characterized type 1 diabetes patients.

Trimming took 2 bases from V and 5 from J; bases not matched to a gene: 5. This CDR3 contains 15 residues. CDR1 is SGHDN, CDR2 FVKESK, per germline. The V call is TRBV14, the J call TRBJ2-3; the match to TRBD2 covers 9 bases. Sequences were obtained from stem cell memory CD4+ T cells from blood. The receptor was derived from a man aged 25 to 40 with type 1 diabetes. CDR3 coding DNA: TGTGCCAGCAGCCAATATAGCGGGAGTGGAGATACGCAGTATTTT. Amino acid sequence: CASSQYSGSGDTQYF. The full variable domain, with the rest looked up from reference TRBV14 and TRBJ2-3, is EAGVTQFPSHSVIEKGQTVTLRCDPISGHDNLYWYRRVMGKEIKFLLHFVKESKQDESGMPNNRFLAERTGGTYSTLKVQPAELEDSGVYFCASSQYSGSGDTQYFGPGTRLTVL.